Given below is one TCR beta chain in context. Followed longitudinally, the Seattle patients had been enrolled during active infection. This sample is part of a study of blood T cell repertoires in COVID-19. Under the authors' procedure: Reference gene primer amplification in the assay estimated nucleated cell counts. Produced via immunoSEQ multiplex PCR; TCRdb's table is partial and in-frame only. Clone size and V and J calls were adopted from that table, with D and trimming inferred from the DNA. The sample holds roughly 220,000 clones, 81% seen once. After removal of 2 bases from V and 6 bases from J, the junction contained 6 bases not matched to a gene. CDR1 MNHEY and CDR2 SMNVEV come from the germline V gene (reference sequence). The CDR3 extends over 15 amino acids.

The rearrangement links TRBV27 to TRBJ2-2; TRBD2 agrees at 7 bases. Sequencing input: peripheral blood. The source is a woman older than 75 with COVID-19, enrolled during active disease. CDR3 loop: CASSLGGAGAGELFF. CDR3 in DNA: TGTGCCAGCAGTTTAGGCGGGGCGGGGGCCGGGGAGCTGTTTTTT.